The text below deals with one T cell receptor beta chain. Its specificity is unknown. Using its own MiXCR run on the reads, TCRdb lists one record per CDR3 protein. The sample lists roughly 570,000 distinct CDR3 sequences, under 45% occurring once. The entry originates in a study of T cell repertoires in cytomegalovirus infection. Study results and caveats: Within the response measured ex vivo, HLA-C-restricted CMV-specific TCR beta clonotypes were dominant.

Per the germline V gene, CDR1 is MNHEY and CDR2 is SVGEGT. Trimming took 2 bases from V and 3 from J; bases not matched to a gene: 5. The CDR3 runs 15 residues. The clonotype comes from a human donor in good health (CMV status not recorded). Some clones in this sample may be carry-over from other donors' samples. The starting material was cultured PBMCs, obtained from culture after CMV antigen stimulation. The chain links TRBV6-2 or TRBV6-3 to TRBJ2-7; the match to TRBD2 covers 9 bases. CDR3 protein: CASSYSGTSLYEQYF. DNA for the CDR3: TGTGCCAGCAGTTACAGCGGGACTAGCCTCTACGAGCAGTACTTC.